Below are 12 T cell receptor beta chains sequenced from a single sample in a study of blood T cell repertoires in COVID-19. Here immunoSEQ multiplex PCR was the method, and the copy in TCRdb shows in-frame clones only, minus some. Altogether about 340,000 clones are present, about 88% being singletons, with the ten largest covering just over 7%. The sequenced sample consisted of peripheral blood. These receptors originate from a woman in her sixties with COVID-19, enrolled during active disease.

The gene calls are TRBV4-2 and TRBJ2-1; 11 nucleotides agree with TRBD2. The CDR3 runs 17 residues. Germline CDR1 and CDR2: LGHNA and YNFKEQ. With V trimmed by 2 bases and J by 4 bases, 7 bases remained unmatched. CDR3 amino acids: CASSQYSGGALYNEQFF. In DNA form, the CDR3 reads TGTGCCAGCAGCCAATATAGCGGGGGGGCTTTATACAATGAGCAGTTCTTC.

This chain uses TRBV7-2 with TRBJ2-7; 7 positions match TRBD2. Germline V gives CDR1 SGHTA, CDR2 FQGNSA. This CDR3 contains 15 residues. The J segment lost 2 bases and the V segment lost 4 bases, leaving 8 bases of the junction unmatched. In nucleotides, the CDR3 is TGTGCCAGCAGCTCCCGGACTAGTGCCCCCTACGAGCAGTACTTC. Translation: CASSSRTSAPYEQYF.

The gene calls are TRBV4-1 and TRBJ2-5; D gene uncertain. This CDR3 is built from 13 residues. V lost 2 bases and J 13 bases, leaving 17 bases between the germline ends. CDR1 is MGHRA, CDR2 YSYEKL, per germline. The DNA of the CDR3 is TGCGCCAGCAGCCAACCAGGTGGCTCTTTTGTGTACTTC. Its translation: CASSQPGGSFVYF.

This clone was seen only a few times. In DNA form, the CDR3 reads TGTGCTAGTGGTTTAGGGGCCGGAGAGACCCAGTACTTC. Amino acid sequence: CASGLGAGETQYF. This chain links TRBV12-5 with TRBJ2-5; D is perhaps TRBD1 (5 bases). The V and J ends lost 3 bases and 4 bases respectively, with 9 bases between them. This CDR3 is built from 13 residues. CDR1 is LGHNT, CDR2 FRNRAP, per germline.

The CDR3 sequence: CASGLSTYQLGPNEQFF. The CDR3 nucleotides read TGTGCTAGTGGTTTGTCGACGTACCAACTAGGCCCTAATGAGCAGTTCTTC. The J gene is TRBJ2-1, the V gene TRBV12-5; D is perhaps TRBD2 (5 bases). The CDR3 loop spans 17 amino acids. Trimming removed 2 bases from V and 7 bases from J, with 21 bases in between. Germline V gene lookup returns CDR1 LGHNT and CDR2 FRNRAP. Together with reference TRBV12-5 and TRBJ2-1, the CDR3 gives the full variable domain: DARVTQTPRHKVTEMGQEVTMRCQPILGHNTVFWYRQTMMQGLELLAYFRNRAPLDDSGMPKDRFSAEMPDATLATLKIQPSEPRDSAVYFCASGLSTYQLGPNEQFFGPGTRLTVL.

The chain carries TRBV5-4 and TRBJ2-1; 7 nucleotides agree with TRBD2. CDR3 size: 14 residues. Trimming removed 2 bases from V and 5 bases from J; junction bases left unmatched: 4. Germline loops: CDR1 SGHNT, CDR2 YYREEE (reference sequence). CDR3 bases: TGTGCCAGCAGCTTACGGAGCGGGAACAATGAGCAGTTCTTC. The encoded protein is CASSLRSGNNEQFF. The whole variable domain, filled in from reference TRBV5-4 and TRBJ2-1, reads ETGVTQSPTHLIKTRGQQVTLRCSSQSGHNTVSWYQQALGQGPQFIFQYYREEENGRGNFPPRFSGLQFPNYSSELNVNALELDDSALYLCASSLRSGNNEQFFGPGTRLTVL.

CDR3 coding DNA: TGTGCCAGCAGCCAAACACCGCCCGGACAGAATAGCAATCAGCCCCAGCATTTT. It codes for CASSQTPPGQNSNQPQHF. The chain employs TRBV5-8 and TRBJ1-5; D may be TRBD1 (6 bases). The V end lost 4 bases, the J end lost 0 bases, and 20 bases lay between the germline ends. Germline assignment: CDR1 SGHTS and CDR2 YDEGEE. CDR3 length: 18 residues.

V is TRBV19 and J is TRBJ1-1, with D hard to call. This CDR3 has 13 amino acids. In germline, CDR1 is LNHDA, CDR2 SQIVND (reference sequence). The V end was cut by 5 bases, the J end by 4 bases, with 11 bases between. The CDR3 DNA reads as TGTGCCAGTAGTTCGAACCTAGGCACTGAAGCTTTCTTT. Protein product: CASSSNLGTEAFF.

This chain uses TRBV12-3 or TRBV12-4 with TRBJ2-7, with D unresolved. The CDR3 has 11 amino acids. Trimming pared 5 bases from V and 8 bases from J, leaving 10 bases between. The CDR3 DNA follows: TGTGCCAGCAGTGCCGGTTATCAGCAGTACTTC. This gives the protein CASSAGYQQYF.

CDR3 protein: CASSQVRTLNTEAFF. CDR3 DNA: TGCGCCAGCAGCCAAGTTCGGACATTGAACACTGAAGCTTTCTTT. The chain couples TRBV4-3 to TRBJ1-1; possible D gene TRBD1, 5 bases. Germline V gene sequence: CDR1 LGHNA, CDR2 YSLEER. V lost 1 base to trimming and J lost 0 bases, with 9 bases between them. This CDR3 is 15 amino acids long.

CDR3 DNA: TGTGCCAGCAGTGAGGACAGGGCGCCTCGCTATGGCTACACCTTC. This codes for CASSEDRAPRYGYTF. The chain couples TRBV27 to TRBJ1-2, with 8 bases matching TRBD1. V lost 5 bases to trimming and J lost 4 bases; unmatched junction nucleotides: 9. There are 15 residues in the CDR3. The germline V gene has CDR1 MNHEY and CDR2 SMNVEV (reference sequence).

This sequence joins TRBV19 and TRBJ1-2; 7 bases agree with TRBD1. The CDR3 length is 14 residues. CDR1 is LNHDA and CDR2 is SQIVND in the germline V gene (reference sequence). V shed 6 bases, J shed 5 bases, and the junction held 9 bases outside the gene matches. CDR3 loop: CASRDLTGNYGYTF. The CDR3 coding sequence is TGTGCCAGTAGGGACCTGACAGGGAATTATGGCTACACCTTC. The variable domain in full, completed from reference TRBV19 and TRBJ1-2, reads DGGITQSPKYLFRKEGQNVTLSCEQNLNHDAMYWYRQDPGQGLRLIYYSQIVNDFQKGDIAEGYSVSREKKESFPLTVTSAQKNPTAFYLCASRDLTGNYGYTFGSGTRLTVV.